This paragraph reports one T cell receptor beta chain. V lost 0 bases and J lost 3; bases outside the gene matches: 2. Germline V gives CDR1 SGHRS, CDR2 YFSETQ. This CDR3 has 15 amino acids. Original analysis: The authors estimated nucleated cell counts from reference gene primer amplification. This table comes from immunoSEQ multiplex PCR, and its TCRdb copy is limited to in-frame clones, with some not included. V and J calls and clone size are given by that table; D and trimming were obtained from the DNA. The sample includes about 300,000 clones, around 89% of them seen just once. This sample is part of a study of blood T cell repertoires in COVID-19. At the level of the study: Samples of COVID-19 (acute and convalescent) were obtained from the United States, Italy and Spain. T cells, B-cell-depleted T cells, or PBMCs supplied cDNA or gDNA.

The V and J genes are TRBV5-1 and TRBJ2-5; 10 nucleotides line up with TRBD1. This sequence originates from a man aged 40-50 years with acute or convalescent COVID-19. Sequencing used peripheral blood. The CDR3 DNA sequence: TGCGCCAGCAGCTTGGGGGGGACAGGGGAAGAGACCCAGTACTTC. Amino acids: CASSLGGTGEETQYF.